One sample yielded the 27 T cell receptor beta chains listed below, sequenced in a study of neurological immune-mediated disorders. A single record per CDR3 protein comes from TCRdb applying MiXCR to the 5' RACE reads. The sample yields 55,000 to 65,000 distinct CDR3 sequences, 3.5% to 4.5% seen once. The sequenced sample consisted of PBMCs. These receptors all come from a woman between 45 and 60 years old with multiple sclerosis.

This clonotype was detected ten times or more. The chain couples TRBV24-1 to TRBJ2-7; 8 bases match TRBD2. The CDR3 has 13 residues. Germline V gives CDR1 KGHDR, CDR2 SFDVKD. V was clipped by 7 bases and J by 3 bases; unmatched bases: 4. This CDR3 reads CATRGSGSYEQYF. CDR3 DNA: TGTGCCACCAGGGGCAGCGGGAGCTACGAGCAGTACTTC.

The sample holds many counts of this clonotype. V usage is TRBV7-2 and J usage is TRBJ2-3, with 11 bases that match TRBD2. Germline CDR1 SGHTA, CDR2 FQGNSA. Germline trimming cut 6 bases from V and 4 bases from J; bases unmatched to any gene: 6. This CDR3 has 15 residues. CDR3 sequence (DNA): TGTGCCAGCAGGGTTAGCGGGAGGGCTGCAGATACGCAGTATTTT. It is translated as CASRVSGRAADTQYF. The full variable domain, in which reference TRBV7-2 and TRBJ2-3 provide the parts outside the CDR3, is GAGVSQSPSNKVTEKGKDVELRCDPISGHTALYWYRQSLGQGLEFLIYFQGNSAPDKSGLPSDRFSAERTGGSVSTLTIQRTQQEDSAVYLCASRVSGRAADTQYFGPGTRLTVL.

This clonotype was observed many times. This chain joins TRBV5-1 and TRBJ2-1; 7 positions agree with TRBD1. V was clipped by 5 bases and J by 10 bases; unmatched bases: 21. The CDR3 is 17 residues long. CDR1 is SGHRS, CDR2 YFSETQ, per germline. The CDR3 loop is CASRPTTTGTLYQEQFF. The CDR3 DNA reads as TGCGCCAGCAGGCCTACTACGACAGGGACCCTATATCAGGAGCAGTTCTTC. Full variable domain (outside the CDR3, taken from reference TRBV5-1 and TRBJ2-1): KAGVTQTPRYLIKTRGQQVTLSCSPISGHRSVSWYQQTPGQGLQFLFEYFSETQRNKGNFPGRFSGRQFSNSRSEMNVSTLELGDSALYLCASRPTTTGTLYQEQFFGPGTRLTVL.

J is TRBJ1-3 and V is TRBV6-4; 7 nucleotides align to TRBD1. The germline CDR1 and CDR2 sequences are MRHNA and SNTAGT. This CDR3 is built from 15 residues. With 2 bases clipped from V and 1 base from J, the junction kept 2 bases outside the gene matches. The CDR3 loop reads CASSDGTASGNTIYF. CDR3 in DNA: TGTGCCAGCAGTGACGGGACAGCGTCTGGAAACACCATATATTTT.

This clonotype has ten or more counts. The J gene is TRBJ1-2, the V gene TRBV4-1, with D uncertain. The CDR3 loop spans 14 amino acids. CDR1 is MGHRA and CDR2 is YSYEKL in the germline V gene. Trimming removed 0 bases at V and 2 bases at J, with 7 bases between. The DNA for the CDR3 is TGCGCCAGCAGCCAAGAAACCAGGAACTATGGCTACACCTTC. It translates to CASSQETRNYGYTF.

Written as DNA, the CDR3 is TGTGCCAGCAGTGACTCGCCCGGGGAGCTGTTTTTT. Translating gives CASSDSPGELFF. This chain joins TRBV6-4 and TRBJ2-2; D is ambiguous. Germline CDR1 is MRHNA and CDR2 is SNTAGT. Trimming cost V 0 bases and J 6 bases, with 2 bases left between them. CDR3 length: 12 residues.

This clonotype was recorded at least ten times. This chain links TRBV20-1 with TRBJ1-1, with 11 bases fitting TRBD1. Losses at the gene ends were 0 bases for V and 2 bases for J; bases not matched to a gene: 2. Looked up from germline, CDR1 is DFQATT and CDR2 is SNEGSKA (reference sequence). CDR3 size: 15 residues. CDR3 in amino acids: CSARDRTGGNTEAFF. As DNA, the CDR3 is TGCAGTGCTAGAGATCGGACAGGGGGCAACACTGAAGCTTTCTTT.

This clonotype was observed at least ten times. The DNA for the CDR3 is TGCAGTGCCCGACAATCACAGGGGGTTGTAAACGAGCAGTACTTC. The encoded protein is CSARQSQGVVNEQYF. The genes are TRBV20-1 and TRBJ2-7; 8 nucleotides match TRBD1. Germline loops: CDR1 DFQATT, CDR2 SNEGSKA (reference sequence). The CDR3 spans 15 residues. After removal of 6 bases from V and 5 bases from J, the junction contained 15 bases not matched to a gene.

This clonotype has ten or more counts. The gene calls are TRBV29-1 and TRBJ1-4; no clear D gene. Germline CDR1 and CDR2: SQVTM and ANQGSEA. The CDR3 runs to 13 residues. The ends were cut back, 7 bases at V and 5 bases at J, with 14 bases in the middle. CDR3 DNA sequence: TGCAGCGCCATCAAGGGCGGAAATGAAAAACTGTTTTTT. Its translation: CSAIKGGNEKLFF. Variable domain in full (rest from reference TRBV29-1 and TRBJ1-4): SAVISQKPSRDICQRGTSLTIQCQVDSQVTMMFWYRQQPGQSLTLIATANQGSEATYESGFVIDKFPISRPNLTFSTLTVSNMSPEDSSIYLCSAIKGGNEKLFFGSGTQLSVL.

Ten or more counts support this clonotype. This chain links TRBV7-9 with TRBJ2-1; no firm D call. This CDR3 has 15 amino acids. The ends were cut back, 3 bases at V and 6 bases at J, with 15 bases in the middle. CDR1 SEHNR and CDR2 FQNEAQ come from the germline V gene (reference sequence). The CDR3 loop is CASSFRALQGNEQFF. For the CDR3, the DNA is TGTGCCAGCAGCTTCCGGGCCTTACAAGGCAATGAGCAGTTCTTC.

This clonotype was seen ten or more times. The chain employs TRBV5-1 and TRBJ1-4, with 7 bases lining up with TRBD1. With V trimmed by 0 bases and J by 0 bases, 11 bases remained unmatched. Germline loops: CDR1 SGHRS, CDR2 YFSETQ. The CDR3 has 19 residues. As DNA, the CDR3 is TGCGCCAGCAGCTTGGCTACGATCCCGGGACAGACAACTAATGAAAAACTGTTTTTT. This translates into CASSLATIPGQTTNEKLFF.

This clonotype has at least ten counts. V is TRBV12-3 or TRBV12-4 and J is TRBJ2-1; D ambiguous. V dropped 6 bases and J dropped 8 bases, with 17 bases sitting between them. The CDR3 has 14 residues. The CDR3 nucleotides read TGTGCCAGCAGAGGACGGCCTTTGTGGTATGAGCAGTTCTTC. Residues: CASRGRPLWYEQFF.

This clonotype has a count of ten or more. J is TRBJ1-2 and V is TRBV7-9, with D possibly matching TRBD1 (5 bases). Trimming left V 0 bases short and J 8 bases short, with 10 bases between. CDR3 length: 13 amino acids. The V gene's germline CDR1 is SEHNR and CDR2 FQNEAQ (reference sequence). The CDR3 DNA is TGTGCCAGCAGCTTAGCGCGGGGGAAGGGCTACACCTTC. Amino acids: CASSLARGKGYTF. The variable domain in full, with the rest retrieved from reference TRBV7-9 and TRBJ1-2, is DTGVSQNPRHKITKRGQNVTFRCDPISEHNRLYWYRQTLGQGPEFLTYFQNEAQLEKSRLLSDRFSAERPKGSFSTLEIQRTEQGDSAMYLCASSLARGKGYTFGSGTRLTVV.

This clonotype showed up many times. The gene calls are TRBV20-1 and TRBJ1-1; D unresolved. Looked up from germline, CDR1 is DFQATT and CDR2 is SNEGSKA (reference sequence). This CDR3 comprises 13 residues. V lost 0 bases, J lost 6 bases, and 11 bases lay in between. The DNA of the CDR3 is TGCAGTGCTAGAGAAACGACCCGCGCTGAAGCTTTCTTT. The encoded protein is CSARETTRAEAFF.

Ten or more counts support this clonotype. CDR3 amino acids: CSARPRDRGSYNEQFF. The DNA for the CDR3 is TGCAGTGCTAGACCAAGGGACAGGGGTTCCTACAATGAGCAGTTCTTC. This rearrangement joins TRBV20-1 to TRBJ2-1; 10 positions match TRBD1. After removal of 2 bases from V and 1 base from J, the junction contained 5 bases not matched to a gene. CDR1 is DFQATT, CDR2 SNEGSKA, per germline (reference sequence). The CDR3 spans 16 residues.

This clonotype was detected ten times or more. Written as DNA, the CDR3 is TGCAGTGCTAGCCAGAGAGGCGGGATTACCTACGAGCAGTACTTC. It translates to CSASQRGGITYEQYF. The V call is TRBV20-1, the J call TRBJ2-7, with D tentatively TRBD2 (6 bases). Germline lookup yields CDR1 DFQATT and CDR2 SNEGSKA (reference sequence). The V gene lost 3 bases and the J gene lost 2 bases, with 17 bases spanning the gap. The CDR3 extends over 15 amino acids.

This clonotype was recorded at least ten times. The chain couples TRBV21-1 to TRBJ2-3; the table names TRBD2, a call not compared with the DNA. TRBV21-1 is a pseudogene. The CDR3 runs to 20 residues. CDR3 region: CASSKGGLAGGPPSTDTQYF. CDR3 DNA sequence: TGTGCCAGCAGCAAAGGGGGACTAGCGGGAGGACCTCCTAGCACAGATACGCAGTATTTT.

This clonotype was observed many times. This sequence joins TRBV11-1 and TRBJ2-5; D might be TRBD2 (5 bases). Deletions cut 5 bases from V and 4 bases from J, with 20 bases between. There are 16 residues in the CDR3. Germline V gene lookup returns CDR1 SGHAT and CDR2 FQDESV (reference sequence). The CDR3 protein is CASSQGPGRRGETQYF. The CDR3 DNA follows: TGTGCCAGCAGCCAAGGGCCGGGAAGGAGAGGAGAGACCCAGTACTTC. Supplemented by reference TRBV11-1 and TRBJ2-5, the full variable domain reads EAEVAQSPRYKITEKSQAVAFWCDPISGHATLYWYRQILGQGPELLVQFQDESVVDDSQLPKDRFSAERLKGVDSTLKIQPAELGDSAMYLCASSQGPGRRGETQYFGPGTRLLVL.

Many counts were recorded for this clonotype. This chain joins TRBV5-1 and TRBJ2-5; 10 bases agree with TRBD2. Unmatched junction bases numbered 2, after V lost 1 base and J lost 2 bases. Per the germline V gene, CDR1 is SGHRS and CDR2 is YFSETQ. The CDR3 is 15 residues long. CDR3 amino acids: CASSLPSGRQETQYF. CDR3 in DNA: TGCGCCAGCAGCTTGCCTAGCGGGAGACAAGAGACCCAGTACTTC.

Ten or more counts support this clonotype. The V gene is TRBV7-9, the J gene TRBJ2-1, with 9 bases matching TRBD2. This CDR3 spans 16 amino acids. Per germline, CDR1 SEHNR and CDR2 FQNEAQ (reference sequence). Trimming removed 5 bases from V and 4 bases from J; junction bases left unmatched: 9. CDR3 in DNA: TGTGCCAGCAGCCCCATAGCGGGGGCCGGATACAATGAGCAGTTCTTC. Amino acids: CASSPIAGAGYNEQFF.

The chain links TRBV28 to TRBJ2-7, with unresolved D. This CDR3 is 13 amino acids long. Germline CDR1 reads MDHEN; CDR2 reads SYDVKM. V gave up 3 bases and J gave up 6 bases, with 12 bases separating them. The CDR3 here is CASSFDSFGEQYF. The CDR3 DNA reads TGTGCCAGCAGTTTTGATTCCTTTGGCGAGCAGTACTTC. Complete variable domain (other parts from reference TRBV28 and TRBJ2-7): DVKVTQSSRYLVKRTGEKVFLECVQDMDHENMFWYRQDPGLGLRLIYFSYDVKMKEKGDIPEGYSVSREKKERFSLILESASTNQTSMYLCASSFDSFGEQYFGPGTRLTVT.

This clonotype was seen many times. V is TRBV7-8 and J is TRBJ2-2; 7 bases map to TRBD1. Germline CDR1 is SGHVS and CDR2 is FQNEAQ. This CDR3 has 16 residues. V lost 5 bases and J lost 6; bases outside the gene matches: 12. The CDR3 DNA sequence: TGTGCCAGCAGCCCTAAGGGGGCTGGGACGTCCGGGGAGCTGTTTTTT. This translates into CASSPKGAGTSGELFF.

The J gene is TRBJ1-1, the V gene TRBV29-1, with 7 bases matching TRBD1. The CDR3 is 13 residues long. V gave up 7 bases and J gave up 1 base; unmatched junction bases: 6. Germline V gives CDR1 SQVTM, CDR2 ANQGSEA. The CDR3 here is CSAQTGTNTEAFF. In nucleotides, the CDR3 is TGCAGCGCCCAGACAGGGACGAACACTGAAGCTTTCTTT.

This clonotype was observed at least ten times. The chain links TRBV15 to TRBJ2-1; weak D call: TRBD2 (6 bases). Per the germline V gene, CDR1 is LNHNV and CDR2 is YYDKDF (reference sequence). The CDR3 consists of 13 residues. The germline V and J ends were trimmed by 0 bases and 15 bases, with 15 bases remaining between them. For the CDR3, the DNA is TGTGCCACCAGCAGAGACGTAGCGGACCGACGGTTCTTC. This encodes CATSRDVADRRFF.

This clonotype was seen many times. The CDR3 nucleotides read TGTGCCAGTAGTATCCGGGACTGGCAGTTCTTC. Translated, it gives CASSIRDWQFF. V usage is TRBV19 and J usage is TRBJ2-1, with D possibly TRBD2 on 6 matching bases. CDR3 length: 11 amino acids. The germline V gene has CDR1 LNHDA and CDR2 SQIVND (reference sequence). Deletions cut 3 bases from V and 12 bases from J, with 9 bases between.

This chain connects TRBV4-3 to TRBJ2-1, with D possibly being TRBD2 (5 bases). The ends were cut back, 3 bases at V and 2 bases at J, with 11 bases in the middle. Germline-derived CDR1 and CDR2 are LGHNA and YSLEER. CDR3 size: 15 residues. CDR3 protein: CASSHEAGTYNEQFF. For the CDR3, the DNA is TGCGCCAGCAGCCACGAGGCCGGGACCTACAATGAGCAGTTCTTC.

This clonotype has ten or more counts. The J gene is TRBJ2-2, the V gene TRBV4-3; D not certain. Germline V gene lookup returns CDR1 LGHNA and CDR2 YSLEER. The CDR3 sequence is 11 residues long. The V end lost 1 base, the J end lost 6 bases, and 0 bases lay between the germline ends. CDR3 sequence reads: CASSQAGELFF. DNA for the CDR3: TGCGCCAGCAGCCAAGCCGGGGAGCTGTTTTTT.